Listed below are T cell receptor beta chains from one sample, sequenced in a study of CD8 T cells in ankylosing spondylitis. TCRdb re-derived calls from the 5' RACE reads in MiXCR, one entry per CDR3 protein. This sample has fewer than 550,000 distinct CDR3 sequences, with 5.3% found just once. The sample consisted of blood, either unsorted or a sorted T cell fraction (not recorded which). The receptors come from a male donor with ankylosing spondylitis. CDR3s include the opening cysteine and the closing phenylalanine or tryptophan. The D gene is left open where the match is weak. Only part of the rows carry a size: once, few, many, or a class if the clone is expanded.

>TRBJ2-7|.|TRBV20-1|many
TGCAGTGCCCCAGGGCCCTACGAGCAGTACTTC
CSAPGPYEQYF
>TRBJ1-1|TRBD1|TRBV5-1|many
TGCGCCAGCAGCCCACTAATCACAGGGGACAGCACTGAAGCTTTCTTT
CASSPLITGDSTEAFF
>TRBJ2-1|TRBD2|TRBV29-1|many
TGCAGCGTTGAGACCTTAGCGGGAGGATCGAATGAGCAGTTCTTC
CSVETLAGGSNEQFF
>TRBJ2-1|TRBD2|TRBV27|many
TGTGCCAGCAGGGGCGTCCTAGCGGGGGGGCCTAGGAATGAGCAGTTCTTC
CASRGVLAGGPRNEQFF
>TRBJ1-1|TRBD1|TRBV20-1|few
TGCAGTGCCGGGACAGGACAGGCCACTGAAGCTTTCTTT
CSAGTGQATEAFF
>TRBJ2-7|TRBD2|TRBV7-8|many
TGTGCCAGCATGCGGGGGGCCGTCTCCTACGAGCAGTACTTC
CASMRGAVSYEQYF
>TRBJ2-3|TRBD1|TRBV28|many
TGTGCCAGCAATAATCCGGGACAGGGAGCAGATACGCAGTATTTT
CASNNPGQGADTQYF
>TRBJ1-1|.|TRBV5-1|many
TGCGCCAGCAACTTTCTCGGACAGTTGGAACGGGCTTTCTTT
CASNFLGQLERAFF
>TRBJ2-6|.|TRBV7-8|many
TGTGCCAGCAGACCCCCACGCCGGACGCAGGAAGCCAACGTCCTGACTTTC
CASRPPRRTQEANVLTF
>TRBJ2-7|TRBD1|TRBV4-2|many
TGTGCCAGCAGCCAAGCGCCGTCGGGACAGTCGTACGAGCAGTACTTC
CASSQAPSGQSYEQYF
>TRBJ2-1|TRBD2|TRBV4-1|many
TGCGCCAGCAGCCGGACTAGCGGGTGGAACAATGAGCAGTTCTTC
CASSRTSGWNNEQFF
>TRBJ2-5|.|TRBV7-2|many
TGTGCCAGCAGCGACGTTATCGCGAAGACCCAGTACTTC
CASSDVIAKTQYF
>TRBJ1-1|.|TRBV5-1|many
TGCGCCAGCAGCCCCAACCGTCTCCTCGACTATGAAGCTTTCTTT
CASSPNRLLDYEAFF
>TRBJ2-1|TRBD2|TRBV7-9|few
TGTGCCAGCAGCTACCCGAAGCGGGGGGGCACGTACAATGAGCAGTTCTTC
CASSYPKRGGTYNEQFF
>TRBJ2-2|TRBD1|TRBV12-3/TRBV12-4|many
TGTGCCAGCAGGCCCGACAGGGGGTACACCGGGGAGCTGTTTTTT
CASRPDRGYTGELFF
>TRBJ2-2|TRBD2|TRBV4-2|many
TGTGCCAGCAGCCAAGGGCGGGGGGCTGAGGTATTAGCCGGGGAGCTGTTTTTT
CASSQGRGAEVLAGELFF
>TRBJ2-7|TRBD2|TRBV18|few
TGTGCCAGCTCACCGCTGACTAGCGGTATCAACGAGCAGTACTTC
CASSPLTSGINEQYF
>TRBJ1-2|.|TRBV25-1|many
TGTGCCAGCAGTGTTCTGGACTTTAACTATGGCTACACCTTC
CASSVLDFNYGYTF
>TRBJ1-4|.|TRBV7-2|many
TGTGCCAGCAGCTTAAGGGCTCGGGGGAAATTGTTTTTT
CASSLRARGKLFF
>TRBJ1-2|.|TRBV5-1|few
TGCGCCAGCAGCTTGGTACCCCAGGAGGGCTATGGCTACACCTTC
CASSLVPQEGYGYTF
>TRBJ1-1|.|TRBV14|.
TGTGCCAGCAGCCAAACCGCCGTCCGAGAAGCTTTCTTT
CASSQTAVREAFF
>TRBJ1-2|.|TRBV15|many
TGTGCCACCAGCATCGGGACGCCTGCTAACTATGGCTACACCTTC
CATSIGTPANYGYTF
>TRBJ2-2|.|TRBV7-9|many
TGTGCCAGCAGCTTATTGGGGACCGGGGAGCTGTTTTTT
CASSLLGTGELFF
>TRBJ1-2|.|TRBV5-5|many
TGTGCCAGCAGCCCACAGGGATCCTATGGCTACACCTTC
CASSPQGSYGYTF
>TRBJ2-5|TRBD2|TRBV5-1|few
TGCGCCAGCAGCTTGGTTCTAGCGGGGTCGGAGACCCAGTACTTC
CASSLVLAGSETQYF
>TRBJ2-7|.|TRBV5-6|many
TGTGCCAGCAGCTTGCGAGGGCCGGTGGGGCTCTACGAGCAGTACTTC
CASSLRGPVGLYEQYF
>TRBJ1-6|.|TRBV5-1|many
TGCGCCAGCAGCTTGGGATTGGGGGCTTATAATTCACCCCTCCACTTT
CASSLGLGAYNSPLHF
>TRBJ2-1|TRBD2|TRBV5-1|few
TGCGCCAGCAGTGGCGGGGGGTCCTACAATGAGCAGTTCTTC
CASSGGGSYNEQFF
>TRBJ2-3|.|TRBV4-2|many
TGTGCCAGCAGCCAAGGTTCCCTCAGCACAGATACGCAGTATTTT
CASSQGSLSTDTQYF
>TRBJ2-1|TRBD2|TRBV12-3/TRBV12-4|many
TGTGCCACCCCGAGCGGGGACAATGAGCAGTTCTTC
CATPSGDNEQFF
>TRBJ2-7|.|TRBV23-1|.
TGCGCCAGCCCTCAAACTCCCTGTCCTGACTCTTACTACGAGCAGTACTTC
CASPQTPCPDSYYEQYF
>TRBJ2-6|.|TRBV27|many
TGTGCCAGCAGTTTAAAATCTGGGGCCAACGTCCTGACTTTC
CASSLKSGANVLTF
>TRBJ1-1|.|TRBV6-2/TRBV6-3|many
TGTGCCAGCAGTTCATGGACGGTGAACACTGAAGCTTTCTTT
CASSSWTVNTEAFF
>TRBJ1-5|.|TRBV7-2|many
TGTGCCAGCAGCGTTCCGTTGGAGCAGCCCCAGCATTTT
CASSVPLEQPQHF
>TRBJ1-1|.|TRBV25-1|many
TGTGCCAGCAGTGAATATGAGGATACTGAAGCTTTCTTT
CASSEYEDTEAFF
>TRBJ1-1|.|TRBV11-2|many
TGTGCCAGCAGCCTAAGAAACCGGGACCGAGGCGGGGGGGCTGAAGCTTTCTTT
CASSLRNRDRGGGAEAFF